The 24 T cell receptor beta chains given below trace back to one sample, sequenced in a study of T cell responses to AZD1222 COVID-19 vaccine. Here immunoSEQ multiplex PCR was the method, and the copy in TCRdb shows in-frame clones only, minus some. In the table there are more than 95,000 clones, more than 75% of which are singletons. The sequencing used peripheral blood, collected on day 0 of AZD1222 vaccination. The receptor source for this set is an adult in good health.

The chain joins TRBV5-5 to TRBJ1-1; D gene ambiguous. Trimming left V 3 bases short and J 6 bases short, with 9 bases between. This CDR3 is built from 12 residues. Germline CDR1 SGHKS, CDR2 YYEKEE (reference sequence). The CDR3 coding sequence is TGTGCCAGCAGCTGGGAGAAGGCTGAAGCTTTCTTT. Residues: CASSWEKAEAFF.

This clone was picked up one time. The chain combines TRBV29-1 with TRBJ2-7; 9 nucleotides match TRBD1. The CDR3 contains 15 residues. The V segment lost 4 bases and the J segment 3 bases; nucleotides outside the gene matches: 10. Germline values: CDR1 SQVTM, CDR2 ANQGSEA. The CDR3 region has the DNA TGCAGCGTTGGGGGACAGGGATCGAACTACTACGAGCAGTACTTC. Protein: CSVGGQGSNYYEQYF.

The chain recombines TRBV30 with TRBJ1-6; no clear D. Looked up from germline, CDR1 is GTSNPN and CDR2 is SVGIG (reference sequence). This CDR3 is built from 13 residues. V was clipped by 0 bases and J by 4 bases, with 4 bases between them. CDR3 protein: CAWSVTYNSPLHF. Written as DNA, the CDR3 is TGTGCCTGGAGTGTAACGTATAATTCACCCCTCCACTTT.

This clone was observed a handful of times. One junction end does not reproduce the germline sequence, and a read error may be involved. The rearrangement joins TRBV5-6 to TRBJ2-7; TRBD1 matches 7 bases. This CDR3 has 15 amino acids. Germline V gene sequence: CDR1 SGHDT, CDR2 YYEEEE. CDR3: CASSSESGQESPPNF. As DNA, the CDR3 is TGTGCCAGCAGTTCCGAGAGCGGACAGGAATCCCCTCCGAACTTC.

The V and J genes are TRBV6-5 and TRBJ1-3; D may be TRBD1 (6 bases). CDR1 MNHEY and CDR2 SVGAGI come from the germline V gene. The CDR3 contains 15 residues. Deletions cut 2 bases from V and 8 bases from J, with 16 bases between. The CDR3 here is CASSYDGQSPDTIYF. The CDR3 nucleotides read TGTGCCAGCAGTTACGATGGACAGAGTCCTGACACCATATATTTT.

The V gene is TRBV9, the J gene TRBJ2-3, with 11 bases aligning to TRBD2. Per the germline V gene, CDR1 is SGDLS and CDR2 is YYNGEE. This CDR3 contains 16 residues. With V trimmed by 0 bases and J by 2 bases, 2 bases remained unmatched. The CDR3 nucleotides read TGTGCCAGCAGCGTAGAGGGACTAGCGGCCACAGATACGCAGTATTTT. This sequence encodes CASSVEGLAATDTQYF.

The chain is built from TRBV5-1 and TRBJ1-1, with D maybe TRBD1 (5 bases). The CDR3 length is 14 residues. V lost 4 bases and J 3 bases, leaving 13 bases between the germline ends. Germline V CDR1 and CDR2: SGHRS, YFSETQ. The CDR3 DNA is TGCGCCAGCAGCCCCGGGGGAGGTCACACTGAAGCTTTCTTT. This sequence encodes CASSPGGGHTEAFF.

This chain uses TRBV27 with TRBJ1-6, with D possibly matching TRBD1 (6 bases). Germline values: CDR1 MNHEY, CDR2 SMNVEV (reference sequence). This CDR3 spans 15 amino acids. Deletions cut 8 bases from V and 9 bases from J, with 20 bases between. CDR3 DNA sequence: TGTGCCAGCGGATCCTACCTCGGGGGGCCTTCACCCCTCCACTTT. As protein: CASGSYLGGPSPLHF.

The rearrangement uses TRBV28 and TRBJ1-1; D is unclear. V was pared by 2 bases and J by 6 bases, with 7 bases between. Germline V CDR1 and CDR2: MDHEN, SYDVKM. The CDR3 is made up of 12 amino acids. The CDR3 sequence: CASSLGYPEAFF. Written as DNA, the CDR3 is TGTGCCAGCAGTTTAGGTTACCCTGAAGCTTTCTTT.

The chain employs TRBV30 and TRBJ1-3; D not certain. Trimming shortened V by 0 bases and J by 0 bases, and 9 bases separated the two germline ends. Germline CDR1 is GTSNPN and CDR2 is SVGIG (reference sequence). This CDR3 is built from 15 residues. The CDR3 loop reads CAWSVQRLSGNTIYF. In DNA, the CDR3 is TGTGCCTGGAGTGTACAGAGGCTCTCTGGAAACACCATATATTTT.

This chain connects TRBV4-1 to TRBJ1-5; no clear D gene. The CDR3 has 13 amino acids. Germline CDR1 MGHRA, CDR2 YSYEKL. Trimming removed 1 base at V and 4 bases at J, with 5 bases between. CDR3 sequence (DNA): TGCGCCAGCAGCCAAGCCCAAAATCAGCCCCAGCATTTT. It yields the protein CASSQAQNQPQHF.

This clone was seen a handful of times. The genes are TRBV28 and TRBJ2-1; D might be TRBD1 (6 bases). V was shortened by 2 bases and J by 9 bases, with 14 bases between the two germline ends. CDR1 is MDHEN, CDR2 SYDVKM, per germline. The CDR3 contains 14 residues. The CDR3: CASSLRGSRFEQFF. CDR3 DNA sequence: TGTGCCAGCAGTTTAAGGGGGAGCCGATTTGAGCAGTTCTTC.

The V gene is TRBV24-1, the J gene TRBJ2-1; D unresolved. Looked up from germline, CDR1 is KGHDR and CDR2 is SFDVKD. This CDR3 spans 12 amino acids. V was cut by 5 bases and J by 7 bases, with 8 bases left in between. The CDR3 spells CATSVAWNEQFF. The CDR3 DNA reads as TGTGCCACCAGTGTTGCCTGGAATGAGCAGTTCTTC.

The DNA for the CDR3 is TGTGCCAGCAGTTCATCCGGGACACTACGTGAGCAGTACTTC. It is translated as CASSSSGTLREQYF. The V call is TRBV6-5, the J call TRBJ2-7; possibly TRBD1 for D (6 bases). Deletions cut 4 bases from V and 7 bases from J, with 17 bases between. The CDR3 extends over 14 amino acids. The V gene's germline CDR1 is MNHEY and CDR2 SVGAGI.

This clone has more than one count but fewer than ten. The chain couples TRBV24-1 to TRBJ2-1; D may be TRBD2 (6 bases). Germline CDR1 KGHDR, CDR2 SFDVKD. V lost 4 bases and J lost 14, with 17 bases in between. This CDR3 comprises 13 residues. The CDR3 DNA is TGTGCCACCAGTGAGAAAGGTAGGCGGGAAAAGTTCTTC. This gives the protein CATSEKGRREKFF.

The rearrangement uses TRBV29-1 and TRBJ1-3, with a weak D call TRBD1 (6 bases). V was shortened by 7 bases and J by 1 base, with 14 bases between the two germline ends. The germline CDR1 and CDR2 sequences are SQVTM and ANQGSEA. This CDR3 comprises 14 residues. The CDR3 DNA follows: TGCAGCGGAATGGGGGCTTCTTCTGGAAACACCATATATTTT. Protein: CSGMGASSGNTIYF.

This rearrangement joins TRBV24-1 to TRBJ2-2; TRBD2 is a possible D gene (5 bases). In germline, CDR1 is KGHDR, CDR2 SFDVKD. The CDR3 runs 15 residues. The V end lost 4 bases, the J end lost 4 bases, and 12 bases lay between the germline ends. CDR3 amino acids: CATSEASPTTGELFF. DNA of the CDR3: TGTGCCACCAGTGAGGCTAGCCCTACCACCGGGGAGCTGTTTTTT.

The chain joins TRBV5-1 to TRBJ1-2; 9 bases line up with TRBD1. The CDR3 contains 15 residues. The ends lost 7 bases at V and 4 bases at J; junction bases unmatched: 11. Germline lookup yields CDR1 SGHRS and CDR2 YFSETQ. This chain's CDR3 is CASGRLTGGAYGYTF. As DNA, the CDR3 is TGCGCCAGCGGACGACTAACAGGGGGCGCCTATGGCTACACCTTC.

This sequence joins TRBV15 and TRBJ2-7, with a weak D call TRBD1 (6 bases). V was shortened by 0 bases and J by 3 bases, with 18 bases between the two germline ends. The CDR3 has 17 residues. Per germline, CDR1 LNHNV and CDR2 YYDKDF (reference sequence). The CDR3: CATSRDRGNREFYEQYF. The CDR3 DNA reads TGTGCCACCAGCAGAGATAGGGGAAACAGGGAGTTCTACGAGCAGTACTTC.

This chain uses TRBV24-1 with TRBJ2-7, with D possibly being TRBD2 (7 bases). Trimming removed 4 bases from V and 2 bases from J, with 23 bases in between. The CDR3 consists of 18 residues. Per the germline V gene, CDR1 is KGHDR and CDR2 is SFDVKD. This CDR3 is CATSESVAGAGRTYEQYF. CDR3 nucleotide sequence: TGTGCCACCAGTGAAAGCGTCGCGGGGGCCGGCAGGACCTACGAGCAGTACTTC.

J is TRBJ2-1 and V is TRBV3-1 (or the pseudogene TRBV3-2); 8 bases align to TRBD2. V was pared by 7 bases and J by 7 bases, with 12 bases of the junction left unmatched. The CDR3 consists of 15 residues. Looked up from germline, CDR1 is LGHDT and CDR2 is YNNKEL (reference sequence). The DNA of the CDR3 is TGTGCCAGCATTGCGGGGGGCCCTGGGAGGAATGAGCAGTTCTTC. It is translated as CASIAGGPGRNEQFF.

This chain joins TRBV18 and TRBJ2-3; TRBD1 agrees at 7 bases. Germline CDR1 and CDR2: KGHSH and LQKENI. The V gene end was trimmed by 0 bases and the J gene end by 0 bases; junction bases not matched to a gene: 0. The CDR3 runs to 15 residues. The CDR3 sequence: CASSPPGQSTDTQYF. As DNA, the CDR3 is TGTGCCAGCTCACCACCGGGACAGAGCACAGATACGCAGTATTTT.

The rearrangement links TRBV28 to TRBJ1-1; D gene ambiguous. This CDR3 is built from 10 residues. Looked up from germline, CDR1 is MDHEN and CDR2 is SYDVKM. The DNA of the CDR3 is TGTGGGACCGTCTACACTGAAGCTTTCTTT. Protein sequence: CGTVYTEAFF.

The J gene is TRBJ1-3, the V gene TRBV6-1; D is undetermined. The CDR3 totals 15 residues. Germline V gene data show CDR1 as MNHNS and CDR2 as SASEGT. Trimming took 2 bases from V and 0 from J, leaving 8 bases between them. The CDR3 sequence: CASSEHGGSGNTIYF. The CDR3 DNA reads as TGTGCCAGCAGTGAACACGGAGGCTCTGGAAACACCATATATTTT.